The present entry profiles one T cell receptor (beta chain) with its context. TCRdb's table, derived via immunoSEQ multiplex PCR, lists solely in-frame clones and lacks some. The sample holds about 99,000 clones; around four fifths are singletons and the top ten take about 12%. The sample comes from a study of blood T cell repertoires in COVID-19. At the level of the study: The United States, Italy and Spain supplied acute and convalescent COVID-19 samples. Sample material is recorded as cDNA or gDNA derived from T cells, B-cell-depleted T cells, or PBMCs.

V lost 7 bases and J 5 bases, leaving 20 bases between the germline ends. This CDR3 has 15 residues. CDR1 is SEHNR, CDR2 FQNEAQ, per germline (reference sequence). Sequencing input: peripheral blood. V usage is TRBV7-9 and J usage is TRBJ1-1; D ambiguous. The sequence came from a human donor in a cohort sampled during active COVID-19. The CDR3, as DNA: TGTGCCAGCACCCCTCCGGGATCTCGAGAGACTGAAGCTTTCTTT. Translating gives CASTPPGSRETEAFF.